Many counts were recorded for the clone carrying this TCR beta chain. Antigen specificity is unknown. The data originate from a study of metastatic and nonmetastatic thyroid tumors. Study conclusions and caveats: The reported finding was significantly higher TCR beta diversity in malignant thyroid tumors relative to benign nodules, in blood and tumor.

No treatment of any kind had been given to any patient before thyroid surgery. TCRdb re-called the PCR reads through MiXCR. Among about 37,000 clones listed, approximately 13% were seen once. Sequencing was performed on blood. The origin of this receptor is a female donor with papillary thyroid cancer or a benign thyroid nodule (not recorded which). Some clones in this sample may be carry-over from other donors' samples.

The DNA for the CDR3 is TGTGCCAGCAGCCAAGAGCTTTCCGGGGAGCTGTTTTTT. Its translation is CASSQELSGELFF. The J gene is TRBJ2-2, the V gene TRBV14; unclear D gene. The germline V gene encodes CDR1 SGHDN and CDR2 FVKESK. V lost 0 bases and J lost 6, with 5 bases in between. This CDR3 contains 13 residues. The whole variable domain, filled in from reference TRBV14 and TRBJ2-2, reads EAGVTQFPSHSVIEKGQTVTLRCDPISGHDNLYWYRRVMGKEIKFLLHFVKESKQDESGMPNNRFLAERTGGTYSTLKVQPAELEDSGVYFCASSQELSGELFFGEGSRLTVL.